The 7 T cell receptor beta chains listed next were all sequenced from one sample in a study of Ad26.COV2.S vaccination and SARS-CoV-2 variants. The treatment: 15 to 20 received Ad26.COV2.S at low or high dose, single or two shots; five or six received placebo; per-sample allocation not given. The samples were gathered on day 63 after the first injection of vaccine or placebo. Some clones are missing from TCRdb's copy, which holds only in-frame ones; the method was immunoSEQ multiplex PCR. The profile shows about 350,000 clones, approximately 90% of them singletons. Material: peripheral blood, obtained in a trial of Ad26.COV2.S vaccine versus placebo. These receptors all stem from a person between 18 and 65 years old who received the Ad26.COV2.S COVID-19 vaccine or a placebo.

The chain is built from TRBV4-1 and TRBJ1-6; possibly TRBD1 for D (6 bases). Germline V gene sequence: CDR1 MGHRA, CDR2 YSYEKL. Trimming stripped 2 bases from V and 7 bases from J, with 18 bases between. The CDR3 has 17 amino acids. CDR3 bases: TGCGCCAGCAGCCAAACCAAAGGGGGGCGCTGGAATTCACCCCTCCACTTT. Encoded protein: CASSQTKGGRWNSPLHF.

The CDR3 loop reads CASSLDSLSYEQYF. As DNA, the CDR3 is TGTGCCAGCAGCTTGGATTCCCTTTCCTACGAGCAGTACTTC. The V gene is TRBV5-6, the J gene TRBJ2-7; D unresolved. Trimming took off 0 bases at V and 1 base at J, with 8 bases between the two ends. The CDR3 loop spans 14 amino acids. Germline CDR1 SGHDT, CDR2 YYEEEE.

The V and J genes are TRBV2 and TRBJ1-1; 7 bases fit TRBD1. This CDR3 has 14 amino acids. Trimming at V came to 7 bases and at J to 6 bases, leaving 11 bases not matched to a gene. CDR1 SNHLY and CDR2 FYNNEI come from the germline V gene. The DNA for the CDR3 is TGTGCCAGCAACTGGGCGACAGGGTTTTCTGAAGCTTTCTTT. It yields the protein CASNWATGFSEAFF.

This chain uses TRBV12-5 with TRBJ2-7; possible D gene TRBD2, 5 bases. Trimming removed 3 bases from V and 2 bases from J, with 8 bases in between. The CDR3 consists of 13 residues. From germline, CDR1 is LGHNT and CDR2 FRNRAP. CDR3: CASGLDGTYEQYF. CDR3 DNA sequence: TGTGCTAGTGGTTTAGACGGGACCTACGAGCAGTACTTC.

The sample holds a few counts of this clone. This sequence joins TRBV19 and TRBJ2-3, with D perhaps matching TRBD1 (6 bases). Trimming cost V 7 bases and J 5 bases, with 16 bases left between them. The CDR3 is made up of 14 amino acids. Germline CDR1 and CDR2: LNHDA and SQIVND (reference sequence). CDR3 in amino acids: CASKPQGTGDTQYF. Written as DNA, the CDR3 is TGTGCCAGTAAGCCACAGGGAACGGGAGATACGCAGTATTTT.

This clone was observed a few times. The sample contains more than one DNA sequence encoding this CDR3. V is TRBV4-1 and J is TRBJ1-2, with 7 bases fitting TRBD1. Germline CDR1 reads MGHRA; CDR2 reads YSYEKL. The CDR3 has 16 residues. V lost 0 bases and J lost 4; bases outside the gene matches: 8. The CDR3 DNA follows: TGCGCCAGCAGCCAAGACCCCGGGACAGCCCTCTATGGCTACACCTTC. Protein: CASSQDPGTALYGYTF.

This rearrangement joins TRBV11-2 to TRBJ2-3; D perhaps matches TRBD1 (5 bases). Matching the DNA end better, TRBJ1-5 makes the J call doubtful. There are 15 residues in the CDR3. Germline CDR1 SGHAT, CDR2 FQNNGV. CDR3 nucleotide sequence: TGTGCCAGCAGCTTAGAATACGGGGGGTCAGATACGCAGCATTTT. This codes for CASSLEYGGSDTQHF.